This TCR beta chain was obtained from a study of immune heterogeneity within non-small cell lung tumors. Study context: Classification of the tumors gave several squamous cell carcinomas, around 11 non-squamous carcinomas and 1 not otherwise specified. Notes on the study in general: Recurring identical dominant CDR3 beta clonotypes were observed across tumor sites within a patient, together with site-unique high-frequency clones.

From germline, CDR1 is SQVTM and CDR2 ANQGSEA. This CDR3 is 14 amino acids long. Deletions cut 4 bases from V and 2 bases from J, with 13 bases between. Bulk tumor genomic DNA served as template, at approximately 580 ng per sample. Collection of several biopsies per primary tumor, spaced far apart, took place during surgery. Undergoing curative surgery were patients whose non-small cell lung cancer was untreated and newly diagnosed. It was newly diagnosed non-small cell lung cancer patients having surgery with curative intent who served as donors. As for this clonotype: What it binds is not known. A much larger clonotype is one base distant, so this may be a read error.

The TCR beta CDR3 region underwent multiplex PCR amplification with 32 V and 13 J primers. TCRdb re-called the multiplex PCR reads through MiXCR, storing one row per CDR3 protein. The repertoire holds roughly 20,000 distinct CDR3 sequences, 25% to 30% seen once, with around 4% in the top ten. This chain uses TRBV29-1 with TRBJ2-3; possible D gene TRBD2, 6 bases. The TCR comes from a man aged 35 to 55 with non-small cell lung cancer. Sequences were obtained from lung tumor tissue. This chain's CDR3 is CSVAVAAPTDTQYF. CDR3 nucleotide sequence: TGCAGCGTTGCGGTAGCGGCCCCCACAGATACGCAGTATTTT.